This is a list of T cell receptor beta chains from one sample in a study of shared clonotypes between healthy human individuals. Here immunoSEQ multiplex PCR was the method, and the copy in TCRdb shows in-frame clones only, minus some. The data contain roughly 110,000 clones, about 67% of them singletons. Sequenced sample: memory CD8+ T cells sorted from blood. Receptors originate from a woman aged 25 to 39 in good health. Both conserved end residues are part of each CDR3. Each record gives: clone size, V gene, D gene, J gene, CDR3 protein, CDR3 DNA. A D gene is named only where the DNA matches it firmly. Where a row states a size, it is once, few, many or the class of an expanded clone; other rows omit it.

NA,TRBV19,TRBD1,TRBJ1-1,CASSIPRDREGVNTEAFF,TGTGCCAGTAGTATCCCACGGGACAGGGAGGGAGTGAACACTGAAGCTTTCTTT
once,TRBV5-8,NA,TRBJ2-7,CASSLASRNSYEQYF,TGTGCCAGCAGCTTGGCCTCCAGGAACTCCTACGAGCAGTACTTC
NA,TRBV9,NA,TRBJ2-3,CASSVERGGTSTDTQYF,TGTGCCAGCAGCGTAGAAAGGGGCGGGACTAGCACAGATACGCAGTATTTT
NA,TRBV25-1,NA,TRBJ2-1,CASRAGTYNNEQFF,TGTGCCAGCAGGGCCGGGACTTACAACAATGAGCAGTTCTTC
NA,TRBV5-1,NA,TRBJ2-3,CASSLGVVTTTDTQYF,TGCGCCAGCAGCTTGGGGGTAGTAACGACAACAGATACGCAGTATTTT
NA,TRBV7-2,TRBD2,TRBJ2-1,CASSRRTSGTYNEQFF,TGTGCCAGCAGTCGAAGGACTAGCGGAACCTACAATGAGCAGTTCTTC
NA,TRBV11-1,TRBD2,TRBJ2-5,CASSLVLAGVETQYF,TGTGCCAGCAGCTTAGTACTAGCGGGAGTGGAGACCCAGTACTTC
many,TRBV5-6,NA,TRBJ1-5,CASSLAGAFNQPQHF,TGTGCCAGCAGCTTGGCAGGGGCTTTCAATCAGCCCCAGCATTTT
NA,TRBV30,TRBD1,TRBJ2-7,CAWGYRDRGIQYF,TGTGCCTGGGGGTACCGGGACAGGGGGATTCAGTACTTC
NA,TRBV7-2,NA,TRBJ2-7,CASSGGTLYYEQYF,TGTGCCAGCAGCGGCGGGACCTTATACTACGAGCAGTACTTC
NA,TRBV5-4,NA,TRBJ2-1,CASSLDLHEQFF,TGTGCCAGCAGCTTGGATCTTCACGAGCAGTTCTTC
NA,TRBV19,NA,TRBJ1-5,CASNVFRGAVGNQPQHF,TGTGCCAGTAACGTGTTTAGGGGGGCGGTCGGCAATCAGCCCCAGCATTTT
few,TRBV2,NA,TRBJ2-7,CASSLGGFSYEQYF,TGTGCCAGCAGCTTGGGAGGCTTCTCCTACGAGCAGTACTTC
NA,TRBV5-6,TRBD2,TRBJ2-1,CASSLSVAGYNEQFF,TGTGCCAGCAGCTTGTCAGTAGCGGGCTACAATGAGCAGTTCTTC
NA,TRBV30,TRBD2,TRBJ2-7,CAWSFNAAGYAYEQYF,TGTGCCTGGAGCTTTAATGCAGCGGGATATGCGTACGAGCAGTACTTC
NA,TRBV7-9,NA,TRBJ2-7,CLKGPLEDEQYF,TGTCTAAAGGGCCCGCTGGAGGACGAGCAGTACTTC
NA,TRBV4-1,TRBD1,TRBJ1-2,CASSLLQGRPNYGYTF,TGCGCCAGCAGCCTACTACAGGGGAGGCCCAACTATGGCTACACCTTC
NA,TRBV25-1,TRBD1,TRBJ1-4,CASSARTGDEKLFF,TGTGCCAGCAGTGCCCGGACAGGGGATGAAAAACTGTTTTTT
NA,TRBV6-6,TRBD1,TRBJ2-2,CASSPWQGAVGELFF,TGTGCCAGCAGTCCCTGGCAGGGGGCGGTCGGGGAGCTGTTTTTT
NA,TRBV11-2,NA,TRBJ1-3,CASSSSRPFSGNTIYF,TGTGCCAGCAGCTCAAGCCGGCCTTTCTCTGGAAACACCATATATTTT
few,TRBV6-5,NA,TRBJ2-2,CASSYSSTGELFF,TGTGCCAGCAGTTACTCGAGCACCGGGGAGCTGTTTTTT
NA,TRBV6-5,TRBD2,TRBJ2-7,CASSYFPSGRSYEQYF,TGTGCCAGCAGTTACTTTCCTAGCGGGAGGTCCTACGAGCAGTACTTC
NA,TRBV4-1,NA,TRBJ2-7,CASSQARGHSYEQYF,TGCGCCAGCAGCCAAGCAAGGGGCCATTCCTACGAGCAGTACTTC
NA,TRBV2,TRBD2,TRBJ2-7,CASSKGLAGGHEQYF,TGTGCCAGCAGTAAGGGACTAGCGGGAGGGCACGAGCAGTACTTC
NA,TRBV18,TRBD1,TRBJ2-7,CASHDRETYEQYF,TGTGCCAGCCACGACAGGGAAACCTACGAGCAGTACTTC
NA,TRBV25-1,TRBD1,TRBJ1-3,CASSESGTAGSGNTIYF,TGTGCCAGCAGTGAATCGGGGACAGCCGGCTCTGGAAACACCATATATTTT
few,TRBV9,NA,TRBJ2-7,CASSQDSEQYF,TGTGCCAGCAGTCAAGACTCAGAGCAGTACTTC
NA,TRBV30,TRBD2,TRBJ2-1,CAWSLLAGGPSEQFF,TGTGCCTGGAGCCTCCTAGCGGGAGGGCCCAGTGAGCAGTTCTTC
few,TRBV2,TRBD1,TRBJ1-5,CASSKEGARQPQHF,TGTGCCAGCAGTAAGGAGGGGGCAAGACAGCCCCAGCATTTT
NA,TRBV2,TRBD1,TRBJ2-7,CASSEKTGINYEQYF,TGTGCCAGCAGTGAAAAGACAGGGATAAACTACGAGCAGTACTTC
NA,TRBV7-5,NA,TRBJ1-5,CVRSIQVSRQPQHF,TGTGTCAGAAGCATACAGGTTTCGCGTCAGCCCCAGCATTTT
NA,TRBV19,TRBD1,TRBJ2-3,CASSTQGTLRGADTQYF,TGTGCCAGTAGTACACAGGGGACCCTTCGTGGCGCAGATACGCAGTATTTT
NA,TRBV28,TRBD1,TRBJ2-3,CASSSLTGGTDTQYF,TGTGCCAGCAGTTCGTTGACAGGGGGCACAGATACGCAGTATTTT
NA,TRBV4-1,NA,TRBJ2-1,CASSQEEASYNEQFF,TGTGCCAGCAGCCAAGAGGAGGCTAGCTACAATGAGCAGTTCTTC
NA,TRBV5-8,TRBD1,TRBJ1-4,CASSRGTGGADEKLFF,TGTGCCAGCAGCAGAGGGACAGGGGGCGCAGATGAAAAACTGTTTTTT
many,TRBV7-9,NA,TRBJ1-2,CASSLDGHGYTF,TGTGCCAGCAGCTTAGACGGCCATGGCTACACCTTC
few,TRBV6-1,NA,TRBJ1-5,CASSEARGHSNQPQHF,TGTGCCAGCAGTGAAGCACGCGGTCATAGCAATCAGCCCCAGCATTTT
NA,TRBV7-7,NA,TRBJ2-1,CASSLGEEAEQFF,TGTGCCAGCAGCCTAGGGGAGGAGGCTGAGCAGTTCTTC
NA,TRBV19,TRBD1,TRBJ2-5,CASSPRDRGVRAQYF,TGTGCCAGTAGTCCCCGGGACAGGGGTGTTAGGGCCCAGTACTTC
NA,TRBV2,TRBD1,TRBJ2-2,CASRDRGEAGELFF,TGTGCCAGCAGGGACAGGGGGGAAGCCGGGGAGCTGTTTTTT
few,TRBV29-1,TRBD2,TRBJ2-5,CSVEDSGLAGEETQYF,TGCAGCGTTGAAGATTCAGGACTAGCGGGAGAAGAGACCCAGTACTTC
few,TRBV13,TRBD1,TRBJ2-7,CASSYDRDSYEQYF,TGTGCCAGCAGCTATGACAGGGATTCATACGAGCAGTACTTC
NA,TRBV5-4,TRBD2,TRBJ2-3,CASSFLAGGPPDTQYF,TGTGCCAGCAGCTTCCTAGCGGGAGGGCCACCAGATACGCAGTATTTT
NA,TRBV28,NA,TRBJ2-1,CASSLLEKQFF,TGTGCCAGCAGTTTATTGGAAAAGCAGTTCTTC
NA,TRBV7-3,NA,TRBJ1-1,CASSLWATEAFF,TGTGCCAGCAGCTTATGGGCCACTGAAGCTTTCTTT
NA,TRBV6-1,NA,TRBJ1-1,CASFRTAEAFF,TGTGCCAGCTTCAGGACGGCTGAAGCTTTCTTT
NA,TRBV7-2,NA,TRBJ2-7,CASSTRPHRPGDEQYF,TGTGCCAGCAGCACCCGCCCCCACAGGCCAGGGGACGAGCAGTACTTC
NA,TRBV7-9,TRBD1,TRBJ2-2,CASSFRGTGGSGELFF,TGTGCCAGCAGCTTTAGAGGTACAGGGGGATCCGGGGAGCTGTTTTTT